Listed here are 14 T cell receptor beta chains from one sample, sequenced in a study of blood T cell repertoires in COVID-19. The data were produced by immunoSEQ multiplex PCR, yet TCRdb's version contains in-frame clones alone and is incomplete. In the table there are about 420,000 clones, approximately 90% of which are singletons. The sample consisted of peripheral blood. The receptors were gathered from a man between 18 and 35 years old with COVID-19, enrolled during active disease.

The chain joins TRBV24-1 to TRBJ2-7; 9 nucleotides line up with TRBD1. V shed 7 bases, J shed 1 base, and the junction held 4 bases outside the gene matches. The CDR3 loop spans 14 amino acids. The germline V gene encodes CDR1 KGHDR and CDR2 SFDVKD. The CDR3 sequence: CATRRTGVSYEQYF. As DNA, the CDR3 is TGTGCCACCAGGAGGACAGGGGTATCCTACGAGCAGTACTTC.

The chain has TRBV15 and TRBJ2-7; 7 bases are shared with TRBD2. Germline V gene lookup returns CDR1 LNHNV and CDR2 YYDKDF (reference sequence). J lost 4 bases, V lost 2 bases, and 11 bases had no gene match. The CDR3 is 16 amino acids. The CDR3, as DNA: TGTGCCACCAGCAGAAAGTCTAGCGGTATAGGATACGAGCAGTACTTC. It is translated as CATSRKSSGIGYEQYF.

The gene calls are TRBV11-2 and TRBJ1-2, with 10 bases matching TRBD1. Losses at the gene ends were 4 bases for V and 4 bases for J; bases not matched to a gene: 3. This CDR3 is 14 amino acids long. Per germline, CDR1 SGHAT and CDR2 FQNNGV. The CDR3 loop is CASSSTGGFYGYTF. The DNA of the CDR3 is TGTGCCAGCAGCTCGACAGGGGGCTTCTATGGCTACACCTTC.

The rearrangement joins TRBV9 to TRBJ2-1; 9 nucleotides align to TRBD2. CDR3 size: 16 residues. Germline V gene sequence: CDR1 SGDLS, CDR2 YYNGEE. V gave up 0 bases and J gave up 8 bases; unmatched junction bases: 9. The CDR3 region has the DNA TGTGCCAGCAGCGTAGAGGGCGGGAGGGCTGGCGATGAGCAGTTCTTC. It codes for CASSVEGGRAGDEQFF. Based on the CDR3 plus reference TRBV9 and TRBJ2-1, the full variable domain is DSGVTQTPKHLITATGQRVTLRCSPRSGDLSVYWYQQSLDQGLQFLIQYYNGEERAKGNILERFSAQQFPDLHSELNLSSLELGDSALYFCASSVEGGRAGDEQFFGPGTRLTVL.

This clone was counted a single time. The chain employs TRBV9 and TRBJ2-1, with 9 bases identical to TRBD2. J gave up 4 bases and V 2 bases, and 1 base lay outside the gene matches. The CDR3 length is 14 residues. Germline V gene lookup returns CDR1 SGDLS and CDR2 YYNGEE. The CDR3 sequence is CASSVRGGYNEQFF. CDR3 nucleotide sequence: TGTGCCAGCAGCGTGCGGGGGGGATACAATGAGCAGTTCTTC.

This chain connects TRBV27 to TRBJ2-7, with 9 bases identical to TRBD1. With 8 bases clipped from V and 5 bases from J, the junction kept 1 base outside the gene matches. The CDR3 is 11 residues long. Germline CDR1 is MNHEY and CDR2 is SMNVEV (reference sequence). In DNA, the CDR3 is TGTGCCAGCGGACAGGGGAACGAGCAGTACTTC. Translating it yields CASGQGNEQYF.

This clone turned up a few times. The chain joins TRBV2 to TRBJ2-7; TRBD1 is a possible D gene (5 bases). Trimming pared 3 bases from V and 7 bases from J, leaving 13 bases between. In germline, CDR1 is SNHLY, CDR2 FYNNEI. The CDR3 is 13 residues long. The CDR3 nucleotides read TGTGCCAGCAGTGATGGCCAGGGTGGGGAGCAGTACTTC. This gives the protein CASSDGQGGEQYF.

The J gene is TRBJ2-1, the V gene TRBV7-2; TRBD2 agrees at 9 bases. There are 15 residues in the CDR3. With 7 bases clipped from V and 4 bases from J, the junction kept 8 bases outside the gene matches. Germline assignment: CDR1 SGHTA and CDR2 FQGNSA. DNA of the CDR3: TGTGCCAGCATCAGACTAGCGGCGTTTTACAATGAGCAGTTCTTC. This gives the protein CASIRLAAFYNEQFF.

The sample holds one count of this clone. The rearrangement links TRBV11-2 to TRBJ2-3, with 14 bases that match TRBD2. After removal of 4 bases from V and 1 base from J, the junction contained 4 bases not matched to a gene. Germline V gene data show CDR1 as SGHAT and CDR2 as FQNNGV. The CDR3 contains 17 residues. The CDR3 region is CASSSGLAGAGTDTQYF. The CDR3 region has the DNA TGTGCCAGCAGCTCGGGACTAGCGGGAGCAGGCACAGATACGCAGTATTTT.

This clone was detected only a few times. The rearrangement joins TRBV7-2 to TRBJ2-7; 12 nucleotides agree with TRBD2. Germline V gene lookup returns CDR1 SGHTA and CDR2 FQGNSA. Germline trimming cut 4 bases from V and 2 bases from J; bases unmatched to any gene: 9. This CDR3 has 17 residues. The CDR3 nucleotides read TGTGCCAGCAGCTCCCGTGGGCTAGCGGGAGGGCCCTACGAGCAGTACTTC. It specifies CASSSRGLAGGPYEQYF.

This chain uses TRBV3-1 (or the pseudogene TRBV3-2) with TRBJ2-6; TRBD2 matches at 12 bases. This CDR3 has 18 amino acids. V shed 3 bases and J 5 bases; nucleotides not matched to a gene: 8. Germline V gene sequence: CDR1 LGHDT, CDR2 YNNKEL (reference sequence). In DNA, the CDR3 is TGTGCCAGCAGCCATTCTAGCGGGAGGGCAAGTAGGGCCAACGTCCTGACTTTC. This sequence encodes CASSHSSGRASRANVLTF.

The genes are TRBV6-6 and TRBJ2-7; TRBD2 aligns across 10 bases. Germline CDR1 MNHNY, CDR2 SVGAGI (reference sequence). CDR3 size: 13 residues. With V trimmed by 5 bases and J by 7 bases, 5 bases remained unmatched. In DNA, the CDR3 is TGTGCCAGCAGTCGTCTAGCGGGGGTTGAGCAGTACTTC. It translates to CASSRLAGVEQYF.

V usage is TRBV5-6 and J usage is TRBJ1-2; the match to TRBD1 covers 7 bases. Trimming took 1 base from V and 6 from J; bases not matched to a gene: 9. Germline CDR1 reads SGHDT; CDR2 reads YYEEEE. The length of the CDR3 is 15 residues. In DNA form, the CDR3 reads TGTGCCAGCAGCTTGACGGGGACAGATTCCGATGGCTACACCTTC. Encoded protein: CASSLTGTDSDGYTF.

The chain couples TRBV19 to TRBJ1-5, with 10 bases matching TRBD1. Germline CDR1 and CDR2: LNHDA and SQIVND (reference sequence). With 4 bases clipped from V and 2 bases from J, the junction kept 5 bases outside the gene matches. The CDR3 runs 16 residues. The CDR3 sequence: CASSNRDRGGNQPQHF. The DNA for the CDR3 is TGTGCCAGTAGTAACCGGGACAGGGGCGGCAATCAGCCCCAGCATTTT.